Shown below are 28 T cell receptor beta chains from a single sample sequenced in a study of blood T cell repertoires in COVID-19. Method: immunoSEQ multiplex PCR; TCRdb's copy keeps in-frame clones and lacks some. Of around 130,000 clones in the sample, approximately 84% were seen once. The specimen sequenced was peripheral blood. The receptors derive from a human donor in a cohort sampled during active COVID-19.

This clone was seen only a few times. The V call is TRBV28, the J call TRBJ1-2; TRBD1 is a possible D gene (6 bases). The CDR3 totals 14 residues. Trimming stripped 3 bases from V and 4 bases from J, with 12 bases between. Germline assignment: CDR1 MDHEN and CDR2 SYDVKM. The CDR3 bases are TGTGCCAGCAGTTTCGGGGGGGCTGGCTATGGCTACACCTTC. Residues: CASSFGGAGYGYTF.

The sample holds a few counts of this clone. The genes are TRBV4-1 and TRBJ1-2; possible D gene TRBD1, 6 bases. This CDR3 contains 17 residues. Trimming left V 4 bases short and J 0 bases short, with 18 bases between. Germline V lookup: CDR1 MGHRA, CDR2 YSYEKL. The CDR3 nucleotides are TGCGCCAGCAGCCCCGGGGGGGCCGCTTTAACTAACTATGGCTACACCTTC. The encoded protein is CASSPGGAALTNYGYTF.

The chain couples TRBV10-3 to TRBJ1-2; 12 positions match TRBD1. CDR1 is ENHRY and CDR2 is SYGVKD in the germline V gene. With V trimmed by 6 bases and J by 6 bases, 8 bases remained unmatched. This CDR3 contains 15 residues. The CDR3 DNA follows: TGTGCCATCAGAACTGCCGGGACAGGGGGCGATGGCTACACCTTC. Encoded protein: CAIRTAGTGGDGYTF.

This rearrangement joins TRBV2 to TRBJ1-3, with D tentatively TRBD1 (5 bases). The CDR3 covers 16 residues. From germline, CDR1 is SNHLY and CDR2 FYNNEI. V lost 7 bases and J 0 bases, leaving 16 bases between the germline ends. CDR3 loop: CASILDITLSGNTIYF. The CDR3 DNA reads TGTGCCAGCATCCTGGACATAACCCTCTCTGGAAACACCATATATTTT.

The chain joins TRBV30 to TRBJ1-6; TRBD1 aligns across 8 bases. With 5 bases clipped from V and 4 bases from J, the junction kept 13 bases outside the gene matches. The CDR3 is 17 residues long. CDR1 GTSNPN and CDR2 SVGIG come from the germline V gene (reference sequence). The CDR3 reads CAWAKTGADVYNSPLHF. The CDR3 DNA is TGTGCCTGGGCCAAGACAGGGGCGGACGTTTATAATTCACCCCTCCACTTT.

The chain is built from TRBV19 and TRBJ1-1; weak D call: TRBD1 (5 bases). There are 16 residues in the CDR3. CDR1 and CDR2 (germline): LNHDA, SQIVND (reference sequence). V lost 3 bases, J lost 0 bases, and 14 bases lay in between. The CDR3 DNA sequence: TGTGCCAGTAGTATCACCCAACGGGGGTTGAACACTGAAGCTTTCTTT. Residues: CASSITQRGLNTEAFF.

The gene calls are TRBV28 and TRBJ2-5; D unresolved. V was pared by 5 bases and J by 2 bases, with 6 bases between. Germline V gives CDR1 MDHEN, CDR2 SYDVKM. The CDR3 loop spans 12 amino acids. The CDR3 DNA reads TGTGCCAGCAGTCCACAACAAGAGACCCAGTACTTC. Encoded protein: CASSPQQETQYF.

The count of this clone is one. V usage is TRBV25-1 and J usage is TRBJ2-5, with D tentatively TRBD1 (5 bases). V was clipped by 1 base and J by 3 bases, with 9 bases between them. Germline V gene lookup returns CDR1 MGHDK and CDR2 SYGVNS. The CDR3 has 14 residues. The CDR3, as DNA: TGTGCCAGCAGTGAATCGCTCAGGGAAGAGACCCAGTACTTC. Its translation: CASSESLREETQYF.

The V gene is TRBV5-6, the J gene TRBJ2-7; D may be TRBD2 (7 bases). Trimming shortened V by 9 bases and J by 8 bases, and 21 bases separated the two germline ends. The CDR3 spans 13 residues. Germline CDR1 is SGHDT and CDR2 is YYEEEE. The CDR3 coding sequence is TGTGCCACACCCCTGGGGGGGGGCGGGCAGCAGTACTTC. It codes for CATPLGGGGQQYF.

The chain employs TRBV18 and TRBJ1-2, with D unclear. The CDR3 loop spans 15 amino acids. CDR1 and CDR2 (germline): KGHSH, LQKENI. V dropped 2 bases and J dropped 5 bases, with 15 bases sitting between them. This CDR3 reads CASSPNPGEGYGYTF. CDR3 nucleotide sequence: TGTGCCAGCTCACCAAATCCCGGGGAAGGGTATGGCTACACCTTC.

V and J are TRBV3-1 (or the pseudogene TRBV3-2) and TRBJ2-5; D remains unclear. The germline gives CDR1 LGHDT, CDR2 YNNKEL (reference sequence). V lost 0 bases, J lost 4 bases, and 9 bases lay in between. The CDR3 runs 14 residues. The CDR3 nucleotides read TGTGCCAGCAGCCAAGACAGGATACCAGAGACCCAGTACTTC. Residues: CASSQDRIPETQYF.

The gene calls are TRBV9 and TRBJ2-7; D is undetermined. V was clipped by 4 bases and J by 5 bases, with 13 bases between them. There are 13 residues in the CDR3. The germline V gene encodes CDR1 SGDLS and CDR2 YYNGEE. CDR3 protein: CASSSTQVDEQYF. The CDR3 nucleotides are TGTGCCAGCAGCTCAACCCAGGTCGACGAGCAGTACTTC.

This chain uses TRBV5-6 with TRBJ2-1; TRBD2 matches 8 bases. The V gene end was trimmed by 1 base and the J gene end by 2 bases; junction bases not matched to a gene: 11. The CDR3 spans 18 residues. Germline V gives CDR1 SGHDT, CDR2 YYEEEE. CDR3 protein: CASSLLRGARFTYNEQFF. The CDR3 bases are TGTGCCAGCAGCTTGTTGCGGGGGGCCCGGTTCACCTACAATGAGCAGTTCTTC.

V gene TRBV7-3 combines with J gene TRBJ2-1; unclear D gene. This CDR3 has 15 residues. Germline V gene data show CDR1 as SGHTA and CDR2 as FQGTGA. V lost 5 bases, J lost 0 bases, and 11 bases lay in between. In nucleotides, the CDR3 is TGTGCCAGCAGCACAGTGGTCAGCTCCTACAATGAGCAGTTCTTC. Its protein product is CASSTVVSSYNEQFF.

The genes are TRBV10-3 and TRBJ2-3; TRBD2 agrees at 10 bases. The CDR3 length is 15 residues. Germline CDR1 ENHRY, CDR2 SYGVKD. V lost 2 bases, J lost 5 bases, and 4 bases stayed unmatched. The CDR3 spells CAISERLAGVDTQYF. CDR3 nucleotide sequence: TGTGCCATCAGTGAGCGTCTAGCGGGGGTAGATACGCAGTATTTT.

This rearrangement joins TRBV18 to TRBJ1-4; 8 bases are a match to TRBD1. The CDR3 runs 13 residues. V shed 6 bases, J shed 3 bases, and the junction held 0 bases outside the gene matches. Germline assignment: CDR1 KGHSH and CDR2 LQKENI. The CDR3 DNA follows: TGTGCCAGCTCGGGACAGGCTAATGAAAAACTGTTTTTT. Protein sequence: CASSGQANEKLFF. The variable domain in full, completed from reference TRBV18 and TRBJ1-4, reads NAGVMQNPRHLVRRRGQEARLRCSPMKGHSHVYWYRQLPEEGLKFMVYLQKENIIDESGMPKERFSAEFPKEGPSILRIQQVVRGDSAAYFCASSGQANEKLFFGSGTQLSVL.

The rearrangement uses TRBV6-5 and TRBJ2-7; D possibly corresponds to TRBD1 (6 bases). This CDR3 spans 14 amino acids. With 6 bases removed from V and 1 base from J, the gap between germline ends came to 13 bases. The germline V gene encodes CDR1 MNHEY and CDR2 SVGAGI. CDR3 protein: CASRPTGTSYEQYF. The CDR3 region has the DNA TGTGCCAGCAGACCTACAGGGACATCCTACGAGCAGTACTTC.

This clone was seen a single time. The chain joins TRBV5-4 to TRBJ1-2, with a weak D call TRBD1 (5 bases). Trimming removed 4 bases at V and 7 bases at J, with 17 bases between. The CDR3 is 14 residues long. The germline V gene has CDR1 SGHNT and CDR2 YYREEE (reference sequence). Written as DNA, the CDR3 is TGTGCCAGCAGCCCGGGACGGGAGAATGGTGGCTACACCTTC. Translating gives CASSPGRENGGYTF.

V is TRBV19 and J is TRBJ2-7; the match to TRBD1 covers 9 bases. Losses at the gene ends were 5 bases for V and 2 bases for J; bases not matched to a gene: 4. Per the germline V gene, CDR1 is LNHDA and CDR2 is SQIVND (reference sequence). This CDR3 is built from 14 residues. The CDR3 here is CASSLGDRAYEQYF. In DNA, the CDR3 is TGTGCCAGTAGTCTAGGGGACAGGGCCTACGAGCAGTACTTC.

This chain links TRBV6-5 with TRBJ2-2, with D possibly TRBD2 on 5 matching bases. Germline V gene data show CDR1 as MNHEY and CDR2 as SVGAGI. Trimming stripped 6 bases from V and 5 bases from J, with 16 bases between. This CDR3 comprises 15 residues. The CDR3 coding sequence is TGTGCCAGCAGCTCAGGCCGGACGGGAACCGGGGAGCTGTTTTTT. This codes for CASSSGRTGTGELFF.

The rearrangement uses TRBV25-1 and TRBJ2-7; weak D call: TRBD1 (5 bases). The CDR3 length is 13 residues. With 4 bases removed from V and 1 base from J, the gap between germline ends came to 8 bases. Germline V lookup: CDR1 MGHDK, CDR2 SYGVNS. The CDR3 DNA follows: TGTGCCAGCAGTGGACAGTTTTCCTACGAGCAGTACTTC. Amino acid sequence: CASSGQFSYEQYF.

J is TRBJ1-1 and V is TRBV12-5; D not certain. The germline V gene encodes CDR1 LGHNT and CDR2 FRNRAP. This CDR3 comprises 12 residues. Trimming removed 3 bases from V and 3 bases from J, with 5 bases in between. The CDR3: CASGLSYTEAFF. The CDR3 bases are TGTGCTAGTGGTTTATCCTACACTGAAGCTTTCTTT.

The chain employs TRBV11-2 and TRBJ2-7, with D possibly matching TRBD1 (8 bases). From germline, CDR1 is SGHAT and CDR2 FQNNGV. CDR3 size: 15 residues. The V gene lost 2 bases and the J gene lost 2 bases, with 13 bases spanning the gap. CDR3 in amino acids: CASSLSGTGPYEQYF. The CDR3 nucleotides are TGTGCCAGCAGCTTAAGCGGGACAGGTCCCTACGAGCAGTACTTC.

CDR3 DNA: TGTGCCAGTAAAGGAGCGGGGGGGCCTTTGAACACCGGGGAGCTGTTTTTT. Protein product: CASKGAGGPLNTGELFF. V usage is TRBV19 and J usage is TRBJ2-2; 10 bases line up with TRBD2. This CDR3 is 17 amino acids long. The germline V gene encodes CDR1 LNHDA and CDR2 SQIVND (reference sequence). V shed 7 bases and J 1 base; nucleotides not matched to a gene: 9.

The chain links TRBV6-4 to TRBJ2-3; weak D call: TRBD1 (5 bases). Trimming pared 0 bases from V and 1 base from J, leaving 8 bases between. Germline V gene sequence: CDR1 MRHNA, CDR2 SNTAGT. This CDR3 contains 15 residues. CDR3 nucleotide sequence: TGTGCCAGCAGTGACTCAGGGGATGGCACAGATACGCAGTATTTT. Amino acids: CASSDSGDGTDTQYF.

The chain is built from TRBV9 and TRBJ2-1, with D possibly matching TRBD1 (5 bases). Looked up from germline, CDR1 is SGDLS and CDR2 is YYNGEE. V was shortened by 3 bases and J by 10 bases, with 14 bases between the two germline ends. This CDR3 region has 13 residues. The CDR3 here is CASSAIGANEQFF. The CDR3 DNA reads TGTGCCAGCAGCGCTATTGGGGCTAACGAGCAGTTCTTC. Full variable domain (rest looked up from reference TRBV9 and TRBJ2-1): DSGVTQTPKHLITATGQRVTLRCSPRSGDLSVYWYQQSLDQGLQFLIQYYNGEERAKGNILERFSAQQFPDLHSELNLSSLELGDSALYFCASSAIGANEQFFGPGTRLTVL.

This clone was found once. The CDR3 loop reads CASSGTSNYEQYF. For the CDR3, the DNA is TGTGCCAGTAGTGGGACTAGCAACTACGAGCAGTACTTC. The rearrangement links TRBV19 to TRBJ2-7; 9 nucleotides agree with TRBD2. Germline V gene lookup returns CDR1 LNHDA and CDR2 SQIVND (reference sequence). V lost 5 bases, J lost 3 bases, and 2 bases stayed unmatched. This CDR3 contains 13 residues.

This chain connects TRBV14 to TRBJ2-6, with D maybe TRBD1 (7 bases). Trimming took off 1 base at V and 0 bases at J, with 22 bases between the two ends. This CDR3 is built from 21 residues. Germline V lookup: CDR1 SGHDN, CDR2 FVKESK. The CDR3 DNA sequence: TGTGCCAGCAGCCAAGTAGTAGCAGGGGGGAGCACCTACTCTGGGGCCAACGTCCTGACTTTC. Translation gives CASSQVVAGGSTYSGANVLTF.